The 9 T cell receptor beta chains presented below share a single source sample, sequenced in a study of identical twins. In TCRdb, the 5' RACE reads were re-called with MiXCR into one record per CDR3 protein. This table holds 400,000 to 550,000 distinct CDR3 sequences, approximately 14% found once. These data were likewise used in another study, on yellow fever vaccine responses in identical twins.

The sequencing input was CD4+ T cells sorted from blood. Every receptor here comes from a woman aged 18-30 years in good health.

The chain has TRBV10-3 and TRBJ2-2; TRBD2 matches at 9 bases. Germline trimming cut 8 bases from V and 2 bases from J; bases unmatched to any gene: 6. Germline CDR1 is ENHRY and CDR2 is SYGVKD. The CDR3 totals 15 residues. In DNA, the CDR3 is TGTGCCATCCGACGGACTAGCGATAACACCGGGGAGCTGTTTTTT. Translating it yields CAIRRTSDNTGELFF.

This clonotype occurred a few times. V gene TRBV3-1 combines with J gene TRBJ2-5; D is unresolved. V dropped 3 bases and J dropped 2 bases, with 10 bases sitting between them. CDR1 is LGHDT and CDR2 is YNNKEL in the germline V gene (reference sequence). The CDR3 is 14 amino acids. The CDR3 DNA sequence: TGTGCCAGCAGCCACCTAGGACGGCAAGAGACCCAGTACTTC. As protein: CASSHLGRQETQYF.

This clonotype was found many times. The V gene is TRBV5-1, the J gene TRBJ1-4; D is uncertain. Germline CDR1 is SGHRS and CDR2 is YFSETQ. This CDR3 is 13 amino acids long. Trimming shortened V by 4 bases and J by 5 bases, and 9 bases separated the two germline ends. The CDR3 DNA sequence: TGCGCCAGCAGCACTGGACTCAATGAAAAACTGTTTTTT. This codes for CASSTGLNEKLFF.

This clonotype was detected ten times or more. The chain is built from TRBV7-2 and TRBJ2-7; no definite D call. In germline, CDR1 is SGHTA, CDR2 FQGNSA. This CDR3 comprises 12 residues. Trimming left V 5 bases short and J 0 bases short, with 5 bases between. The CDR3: CASSLSSYEQYF. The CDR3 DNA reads TGTGCCAGCAGCCTCAGCTCCTACGAGCAGTACTTC.

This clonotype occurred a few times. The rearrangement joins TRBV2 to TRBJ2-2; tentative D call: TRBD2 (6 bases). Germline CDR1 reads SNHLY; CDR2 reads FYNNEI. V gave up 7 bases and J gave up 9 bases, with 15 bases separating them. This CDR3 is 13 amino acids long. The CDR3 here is CASTLAFDRELFF. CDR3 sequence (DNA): TGTGCCAGCACGCTAGCGTTTGACCGGGAGCTGTTTTTT.

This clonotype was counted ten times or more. The CDR3 loop reads CATSQSTDTQYF. The CDR3 DNA reads TGTGCCACCAGTCAGAGCACAGATACGCAGTATTTT. The chain employs TRBV24-1 and TRBJ2-3; D is unresolved. Per the germline V gene, CDR1 is KGHDR and CDR2 is SFDVKD. Trimming left V 6 bases short and J 0 bases short, with 3 bases between. This CDR3 has 12 amino acids.

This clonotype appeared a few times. CDR3 loop: CSATLLTGSEQFF. As DNA, the CDR3 is TGCAGTGCTACGCTCCTGACAGGCTCTGAGCAGTTCTTC. This chain connects TRBV20-1 to TRBJ2-1; TRBD1 might be the D (6 bases). V was clipped by 4 bases and J by 9 bases, with 16 bases between them. The CDR3 has 13 residues. Germline CDR1 is DFQATT and CDR2 is SNEGSKA (reference sequence).

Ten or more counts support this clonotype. The CDR3 coding sequence is TGTGCCAGCAGCCGCCTACAGGATACGCAGTATTTT. This codes for CASSRLQDTQYF. The chain recombines TRBV6-6 with TRBJ2-3; the D is unclear. The CDR3 is 12 residues long. Germline-derived CDR1 and CDR2 are MNHNY and SVGAGI (reference sequence). V dropped 6 bases and J dropped 6 bases, with 10 bases sitting between them.

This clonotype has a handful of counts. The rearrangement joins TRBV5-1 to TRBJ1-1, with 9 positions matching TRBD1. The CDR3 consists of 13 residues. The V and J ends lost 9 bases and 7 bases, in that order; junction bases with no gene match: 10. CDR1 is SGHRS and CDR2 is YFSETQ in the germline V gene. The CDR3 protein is CATSPGTGFEAFF. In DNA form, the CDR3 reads TGCGCCACCAGTCCCGGGACAGGGTTTGAAGCTTTCTTT.